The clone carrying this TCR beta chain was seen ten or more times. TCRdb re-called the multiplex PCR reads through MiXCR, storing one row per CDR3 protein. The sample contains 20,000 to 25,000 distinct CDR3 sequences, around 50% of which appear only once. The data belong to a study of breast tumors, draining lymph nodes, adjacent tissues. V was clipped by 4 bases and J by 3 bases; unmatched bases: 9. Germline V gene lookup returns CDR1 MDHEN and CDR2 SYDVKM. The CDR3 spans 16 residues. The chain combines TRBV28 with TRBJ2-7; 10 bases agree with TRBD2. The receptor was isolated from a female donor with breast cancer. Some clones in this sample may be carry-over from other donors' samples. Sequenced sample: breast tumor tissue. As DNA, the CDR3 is TGTGCCAGCAGTTCCTCGACTAGCGGGCTAGTCTACGAGCAGTACTTC. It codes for CASSSSTSGLVYEQYF.